The text below deals with one T cell receptor beta chain. Its target antigen remains unknown. Since a much larger clone is just one base distant, this may be a read error. Trimming removed 11 bases from V and 7 bases from J, leaving 12 bases between the germline ends. According to the germline V gene, CDR1 reads ENHRY and CDR2 reads SYGVKD. The CDR3 has 10 amino acids, counting the end cysteine and phenylalanine. Here the CDR3 DNA is all that survives: 30 bases in frame from base 1. This entry comes from a study of HIV-infected children after antiretroviral therapy interruption (dated by TCRdb to the late 2010s). Regarding the study in general: Eight children, all with CD4+ count above 500 and viral load below 50 copies/ml, were included, of whom four were on planned treatment interruption and four were on continuous treatment. Median age was approximately 9.3 years in the interruption group and approximately 8 years in the continuous treatment group. Recorded exposure to EBV and CMV was present in most of the participating children. In the interruption arm, samples were obtained at week 0, week 12, end of interruption (week 24 or 48), and about 3 years after study end. Continuous-treatment samples were analyzed from corresponding weeks 0, 48 and 150. Alongside measurements of thymic output, TCR repertoires of children on planned treatment interruption were compared with TCR repertoires of children on continuous antiretroviral treatment. The research as a whole found: The sorted CD45RA+ naive cells might contain minor non-naive CD45RA+ populations, such as EMRA or stem memory cells. In naive CD4+ repertoires of PTI patients, reduced CDR3 sharing between time points was observed after interruption began, whereas many sequences were found to be shared between end of interruption and 3 years later. An increase in the naive CD4+ Gini coefficient was observed by the end of treatment interruption, suggesting clonal expansion, and a return to baseline was observed by 3 years. The low number of patients is a limitation and the data should be interpreted with caution.

The library came from 3' RACE. TCR libraries were constructed from RNA with a 3' RACE protocol that used unique molecular identifiers to correct for PCR amplification bias. Amplicon libraries were pooled in groups of up to 12 and sequenced on an Illumina MiSeq using v2 2x250 paired-end chemistry. Processing in the source paper ran as follows. Reads were processed with Decombinator for assignment of V and J genes and CDR3, and barcode-based correction of errors and PCR bias was applied. Before the Gini coefficient was calculated with the R ineq package, repertoires were subsampled to the same depth. Three approaches were used to assess CDR3 similarity: GLIPH, Hamming distance and a shared triplet metric. TCRdb applied fastp at Q25 and MiXCR to the public reads, then kept only in-frame beta chains. Every entry covers one CDR3 protein and lists the most common genes and DNA from its rows. Here the V and J calls rest on TCRdb's processing, not on the authors' analysis. For this sample there are approximately 89,000 distinct CDR3 sequences; about 6.9% appear just once. Jointly, the top ten make up about 1.1% of the sample.

The intended sense of this specimen's treatment or condition label: PENTA 11 planned treatment interruption arm or continuous ART arm. Participants were children from the United Kingdom aged 2 to 15 years who had received at least three-drug ART for at least 24 weeks. Cryopreserved PBMCs with at least 5 million viable cells were required; a few candidate patients were excluded for low viable PBMC yield. Naive CD4+ CD45RA+ CD45RO- T cells were FACS-sorted from thawed PBMCs on a FACSAria III cell sorter. After sorting, cells were fixed, and RNA was extracted with the RNeasy FFPE kit and then with the RNeasy Micro kit.

The sequencing used CD45RA+ CD4+ T cells from PBMCs, pooled from several time points, collected from a donor given antiretroviral therapy, either interrupted or continuous. Interpreted using the paper, the cell subset or site label stands for: naive CD4+ CD45RA+ CD45RO- T cells. The clonotype originates from a pool of human donors with HIV. This chain joins TRBV10-3 to TRBJ2-7; the D segment cannot be called with confidence. The CDR3 in this case is CASGFEEQYF. Read as DNA, the sequence is TGTGCCTCCGGTTTCGAAGAGCAGTACTTC.